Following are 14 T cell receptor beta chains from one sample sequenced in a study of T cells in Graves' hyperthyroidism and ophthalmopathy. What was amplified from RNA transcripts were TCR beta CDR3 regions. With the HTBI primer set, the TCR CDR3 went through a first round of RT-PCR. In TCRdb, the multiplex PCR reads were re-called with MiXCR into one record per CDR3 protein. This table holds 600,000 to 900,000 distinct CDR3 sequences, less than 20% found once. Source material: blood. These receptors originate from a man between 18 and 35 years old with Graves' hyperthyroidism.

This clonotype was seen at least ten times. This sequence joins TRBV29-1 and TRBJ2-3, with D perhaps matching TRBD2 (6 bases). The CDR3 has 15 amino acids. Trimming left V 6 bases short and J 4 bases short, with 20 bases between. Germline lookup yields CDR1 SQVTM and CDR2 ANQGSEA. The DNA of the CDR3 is TGCAGCGTCCGGGGGAGGCTAGCGTTGTCAGATACGCAGTATTTT. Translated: CSVRGRLALSDTQYF.

The CDR3 DNA is TGTGCCAGCAGCCCCGAGGGGCGGAAGACCCAGTACTTC. It encodes CASSPEGRKTQYF. The V gene is TRBV5-6, the J gene TRBJ2-5; D tentatively fits TRBD1 or TRBD2 (5 bases each). The V gene's germline CDR1 is SGHDT and CDR2 YYEEEE. The CDR3 is 13 amino acids. V lost 4 bases, J lost 6 bases, and 13 bases lay in between. Drawing the rest from reference TRBV5-6 and TRBJ2-5, the complete variable domain is DAGVTQSPTHLIKTRGQQVTLRCSPKSGHDTVSWYQQALGQGPQFIFQYYEEEERQRGNFPDRFSGHQFPNYSSELNVNALLLGDSALYLCASSPEGRKTQYFGPGTRLLVL.

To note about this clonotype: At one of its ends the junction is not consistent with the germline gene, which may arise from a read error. The CDR3 region is CASSYPPGVSHNEQFF. In DNA form, the CDR3 reads TGTGCCAGCAGTTACCCACCGGGGGTCTCCCACAATGAGCAGTTCTTC. The chain combines TRBV6-5 with TRBJ2-1; D perhaps matches TRBD2 (6 bases). The CDR3 is 16 residues long. Per germline, CDR1 MNHEY and CDR2 SVGAGI.

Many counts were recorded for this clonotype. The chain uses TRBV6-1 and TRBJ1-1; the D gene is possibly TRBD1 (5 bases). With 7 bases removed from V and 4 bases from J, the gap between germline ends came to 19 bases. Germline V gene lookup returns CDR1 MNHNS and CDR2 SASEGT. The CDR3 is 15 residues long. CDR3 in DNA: TGTGCCAGCAACCAGAGGGGACGCTGGTTCACTGAAGCTTTCTTT. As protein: CASNQRGRWFTEAFF.

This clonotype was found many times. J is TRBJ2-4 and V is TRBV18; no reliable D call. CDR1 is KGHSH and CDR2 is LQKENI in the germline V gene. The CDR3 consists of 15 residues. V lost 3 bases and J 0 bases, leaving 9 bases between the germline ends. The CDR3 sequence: CASSPSQRAKNIQYF. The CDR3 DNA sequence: TGTGCCAGCTCACCCTCACAGAGAGCCAAAAACATTCAGTACTTC.

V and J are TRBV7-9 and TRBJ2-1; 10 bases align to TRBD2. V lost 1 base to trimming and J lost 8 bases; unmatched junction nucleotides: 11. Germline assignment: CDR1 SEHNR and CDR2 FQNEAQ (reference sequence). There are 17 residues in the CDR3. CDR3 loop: CASSLDSGRDPSHEQFF. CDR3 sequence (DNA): TGTGCCAGCAGCTTAGACAGCGGGAGGGATCCGTCCCATGAGCAGTTCTTC. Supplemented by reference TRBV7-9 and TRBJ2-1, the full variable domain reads DTGVSQNPRHKITKRGQNVTFRCDPISEHNRLYWYRQTLGQGPEFLTYFQNEAQLEKSRLLSDRFSAERPKGSFSTLEIQRTEQGDSAMYLCASSLDSGRDPSHEQFFGPGTRLTVL.

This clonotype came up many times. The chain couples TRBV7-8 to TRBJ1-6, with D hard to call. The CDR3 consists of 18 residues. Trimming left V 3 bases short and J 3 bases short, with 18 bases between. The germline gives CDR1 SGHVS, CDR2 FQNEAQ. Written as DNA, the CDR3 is TGTGCCAGCAGCTTTTCTTTGACCGGGCGAATCTATAATTCACCCCTCCACTTT. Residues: CASSFSLTGRIYNSPLHF. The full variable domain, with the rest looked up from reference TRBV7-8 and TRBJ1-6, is GAGVSQSPRYKVAKRGQDVALRCDPISGHVSLFWYQQALGQGPEFLTYFQNEAQLDKSGLPSDRFFAERPEGSVSTLKIQRTQQEDSAVYLCASSFSLTGRIYNSPLHFGNGTRLTVT.

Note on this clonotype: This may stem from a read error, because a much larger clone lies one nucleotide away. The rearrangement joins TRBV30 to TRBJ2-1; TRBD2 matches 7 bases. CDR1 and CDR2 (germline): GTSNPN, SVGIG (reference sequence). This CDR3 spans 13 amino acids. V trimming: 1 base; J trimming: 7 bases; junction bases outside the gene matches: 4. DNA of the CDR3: TGTGCCTGGAGTGAGGGAGGGATGAATGAGCAGTTCTTC. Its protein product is CAWSEGGMNEQFF.

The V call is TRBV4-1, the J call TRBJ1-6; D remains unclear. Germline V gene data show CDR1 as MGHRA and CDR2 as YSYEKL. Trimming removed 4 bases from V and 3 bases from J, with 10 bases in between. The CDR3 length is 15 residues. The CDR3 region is CASSPEAYYNSPLHF. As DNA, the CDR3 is TGCGCCAGCAGCCCGGAGGCATACTATAATTCACCCCTCCACTTT.

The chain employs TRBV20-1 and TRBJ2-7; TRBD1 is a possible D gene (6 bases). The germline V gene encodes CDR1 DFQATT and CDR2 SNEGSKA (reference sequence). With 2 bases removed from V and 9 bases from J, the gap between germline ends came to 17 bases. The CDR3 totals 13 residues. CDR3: CSARSAGVGRQYF. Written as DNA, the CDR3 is TGCAGTGCTAGAAGCGCAGGGGTGGGCCGGCAGTACTTC.

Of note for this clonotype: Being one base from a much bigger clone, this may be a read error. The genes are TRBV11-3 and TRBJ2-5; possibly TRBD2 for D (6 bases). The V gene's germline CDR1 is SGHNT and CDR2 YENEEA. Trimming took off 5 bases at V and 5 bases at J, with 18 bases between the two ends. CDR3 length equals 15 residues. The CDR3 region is CASSTSRSGGETQYF. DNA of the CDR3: TGTGCCAGCAGCACTAGCAGGAGTGGGGGGGAGACCCAGTACTTC. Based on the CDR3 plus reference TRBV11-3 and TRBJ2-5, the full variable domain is EAGVVQSPRYKIIEKKQPVAFWCNPISGHNTLYWYLQNLGQGPELLIRYENEEAVDDSQLPKDRFSAERLKGVDSTLKIQPAELGDSAVYLCASSTSRSGGETQYFGPGTRLLVL.

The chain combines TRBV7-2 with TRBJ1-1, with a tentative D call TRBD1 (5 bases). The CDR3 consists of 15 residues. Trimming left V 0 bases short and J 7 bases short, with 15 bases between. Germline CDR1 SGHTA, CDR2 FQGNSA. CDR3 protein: CASSLASGTPGEAFF. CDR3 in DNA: TGTGCCAGCAGCTTAGCTTCCGGGACTCCAGGTGAAGCTTTCTTT.

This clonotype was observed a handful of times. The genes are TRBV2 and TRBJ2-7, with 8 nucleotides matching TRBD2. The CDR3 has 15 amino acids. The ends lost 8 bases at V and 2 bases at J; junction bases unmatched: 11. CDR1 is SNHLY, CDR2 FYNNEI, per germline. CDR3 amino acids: CASVAGTASTYEQYF. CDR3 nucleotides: TGTGCCAGCGTAGCGGGGACCGCGAGCACCTACGAGCAGTACTTC. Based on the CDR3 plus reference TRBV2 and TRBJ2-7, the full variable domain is EPEVTQTPSHQVTQMGQEVILRCVPISNHLYFYWYRQILGQKVEFLVSFYNNEISEKSEIFDDQFSVERPDGSNFTLKIRSTKLEDSAMYFCASVAGTASTYEQYFGPGTRLTVT.

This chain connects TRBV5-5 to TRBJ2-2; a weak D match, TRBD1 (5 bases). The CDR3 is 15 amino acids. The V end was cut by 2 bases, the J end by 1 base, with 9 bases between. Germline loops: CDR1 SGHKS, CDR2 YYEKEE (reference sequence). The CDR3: CASSFVTGNTGELFF. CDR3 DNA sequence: TGTGCCAGCAGCTTCGTAACAGGGAACACCGGGGAGCTGTTTTTT.